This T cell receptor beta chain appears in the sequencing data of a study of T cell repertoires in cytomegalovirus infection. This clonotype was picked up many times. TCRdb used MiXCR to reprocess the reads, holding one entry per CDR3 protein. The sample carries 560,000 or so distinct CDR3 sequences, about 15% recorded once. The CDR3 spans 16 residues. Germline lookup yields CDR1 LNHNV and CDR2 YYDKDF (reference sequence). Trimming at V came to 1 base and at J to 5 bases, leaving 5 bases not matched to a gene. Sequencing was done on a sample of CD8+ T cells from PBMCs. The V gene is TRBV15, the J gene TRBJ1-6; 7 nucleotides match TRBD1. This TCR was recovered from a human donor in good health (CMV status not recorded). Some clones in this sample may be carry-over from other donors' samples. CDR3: CATSRALTGNNSPLHF. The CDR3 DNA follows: TGTGCCACCAGCAGAGCCCTGACAGGGAATAATTCACCCCTCCACTTT. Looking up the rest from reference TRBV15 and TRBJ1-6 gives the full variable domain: DAMVIQNPRYQVTQFGKPVTLSCSQTLNHNVMYWYQQKSSQAPKLLFHYYDKDFNNEADTPDNFQSRRPNTSFCFLDIRSPGLGDTAMYLCATSRALTGNNSPLHFGNGTRLTVT.